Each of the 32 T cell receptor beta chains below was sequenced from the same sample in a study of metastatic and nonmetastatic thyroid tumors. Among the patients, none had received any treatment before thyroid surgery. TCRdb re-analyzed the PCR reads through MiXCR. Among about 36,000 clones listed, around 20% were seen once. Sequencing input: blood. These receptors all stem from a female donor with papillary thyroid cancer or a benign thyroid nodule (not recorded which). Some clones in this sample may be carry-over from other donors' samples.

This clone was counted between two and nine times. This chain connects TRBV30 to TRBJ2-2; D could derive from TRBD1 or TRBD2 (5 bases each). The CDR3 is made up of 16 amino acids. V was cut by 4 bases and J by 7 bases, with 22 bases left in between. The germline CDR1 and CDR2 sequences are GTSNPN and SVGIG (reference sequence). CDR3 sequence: CAWMPLDMGVGGELFF. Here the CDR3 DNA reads TGTGCCTGGATGCCCCTCGACATGGGGGTGGGCGGGGAGCTGTTTTTT. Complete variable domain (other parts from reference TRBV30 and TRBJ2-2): SQTIHQWPATLVQPVGSPLSLECTVEGTSNPNLYWYRQAAGRGLQLLFYSVGIGQISSEVPQNLSASRPQDRQFILSSKKLLLSDSGFYLCAWMPLDMGVGGELFFGEGSRLTVL.

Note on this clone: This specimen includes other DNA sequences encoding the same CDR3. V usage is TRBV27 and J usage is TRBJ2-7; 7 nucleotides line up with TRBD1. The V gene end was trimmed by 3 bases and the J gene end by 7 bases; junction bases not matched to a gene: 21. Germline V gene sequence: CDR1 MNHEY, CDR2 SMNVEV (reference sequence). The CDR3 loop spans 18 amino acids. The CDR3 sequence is CASSFSWTGPRTPAEQYF. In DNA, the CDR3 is TGTGCCAGCAGTTTCTCATGGACAGGTCCACGAACCCCGGCAGAGCAGTACTTC.

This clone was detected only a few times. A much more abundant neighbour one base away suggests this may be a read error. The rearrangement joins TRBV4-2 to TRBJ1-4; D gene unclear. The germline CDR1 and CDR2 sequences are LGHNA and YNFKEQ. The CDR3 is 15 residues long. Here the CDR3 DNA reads TGTGCCAGCAGCCAAGAAGCAGCGAACAATGAAAAACCGTTTTTT. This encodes CASSQEAANNEKPFF.

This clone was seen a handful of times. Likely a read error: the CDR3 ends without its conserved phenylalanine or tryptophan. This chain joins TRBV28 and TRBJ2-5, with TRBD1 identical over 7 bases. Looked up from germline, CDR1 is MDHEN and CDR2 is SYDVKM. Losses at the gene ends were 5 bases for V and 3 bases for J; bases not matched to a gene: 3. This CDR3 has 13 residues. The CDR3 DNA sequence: TGTGCCAGCAGTAGGGGACAGAAAGAGACCCAGTACCTC. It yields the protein CASSRGQKETQYL.

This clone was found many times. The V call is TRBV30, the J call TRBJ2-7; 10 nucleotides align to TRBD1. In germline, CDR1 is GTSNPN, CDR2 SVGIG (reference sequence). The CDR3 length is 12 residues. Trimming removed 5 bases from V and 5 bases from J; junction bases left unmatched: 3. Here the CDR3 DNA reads TGTGCCTGGGGACAGGGGGTCGACGAGCAGTACTTC. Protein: CAWGQGVDEQYF. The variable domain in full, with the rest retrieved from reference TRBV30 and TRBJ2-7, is SQTIHQWPATLVQPVGSPLSLECTVEGTSNPNLYWYRQAAGRGLQLLFYSVGIGQISSEVPQNLSASRPQDRQFILSSKKLLLSDSGFYLCAWGQGVDEQYFGPGTRLTVT.

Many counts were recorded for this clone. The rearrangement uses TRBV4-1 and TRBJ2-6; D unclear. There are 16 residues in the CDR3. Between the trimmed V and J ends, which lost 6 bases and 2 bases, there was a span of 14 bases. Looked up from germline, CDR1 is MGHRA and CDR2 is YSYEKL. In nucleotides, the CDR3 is TGCGCCAGCAGACCCGTCTTTTTTACTGGGGCCAACGTCCTGACTTTC. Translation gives CASRPVFFTGANVLTF.

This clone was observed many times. Here the CDR3 DNA reads TGTGCCAGCAGCCTACGGACAGGTCACTCTGGGGCCAACGTCCTGACTTTC. Its translation is CASSLRTGHSGANVLTF. The V gene is TRBV11-2, the J gene TRBJ2-6, with 7 bases that match TRBD1. The trim removed 5 bases at V and 0 bases at J, leaving 7 bases unmatched. The CDR3 length is 17 residues. Germline V gene data show CDR1 as SGHAT and CDR2 as FQNNGV.

DNA for the CDR3: TGTGCCAGCAGCCTCGAAGGGTCGGGCAATAAGCACCAACATTTT. It translates to CASSLEGSGNKHQHF. The rearrangement links TRBV6-1 to TRBJ1-5; D call uncertain. Germline V gene lookup returns CDR1 MNHNS and CDR2 SASEGT. The CDR3 spans 15 residues. V was trimmed by 6 bases and J by 16 bases, leaving 28 bases between them.

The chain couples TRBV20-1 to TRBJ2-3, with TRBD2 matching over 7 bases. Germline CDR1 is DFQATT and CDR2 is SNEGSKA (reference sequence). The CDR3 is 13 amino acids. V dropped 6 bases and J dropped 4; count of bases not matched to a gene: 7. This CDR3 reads CSAGGGWSDTQYF. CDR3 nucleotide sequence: TGCAGTGCGGGGGGGGGATGGTCAGATACGCAGTATTTT.

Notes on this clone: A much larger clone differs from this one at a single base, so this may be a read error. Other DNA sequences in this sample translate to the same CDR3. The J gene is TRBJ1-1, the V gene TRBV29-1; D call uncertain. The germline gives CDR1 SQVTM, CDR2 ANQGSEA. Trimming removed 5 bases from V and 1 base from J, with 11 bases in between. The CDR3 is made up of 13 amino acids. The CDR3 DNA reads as TGCAGCGTTCCTGGACTGTCGAACACTGAAGCTTTCTTT. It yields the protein CSVPGLSNTEAFF.

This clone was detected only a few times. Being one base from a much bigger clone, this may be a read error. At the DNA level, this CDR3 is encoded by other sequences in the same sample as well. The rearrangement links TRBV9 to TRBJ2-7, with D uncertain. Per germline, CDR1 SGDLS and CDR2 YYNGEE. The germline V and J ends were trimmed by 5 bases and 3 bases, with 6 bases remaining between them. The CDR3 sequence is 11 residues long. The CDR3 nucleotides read TGTGCCAGCAGGGACGTCTACGAGCAGTACTTC. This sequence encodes CASRDVYEQYF.

CDR3: CASRSGYLTREGETQYF. The CDR3, as DNA: TGCGCCAGCAGATCTGGGTATTTGACCAGGGAAGGTGAGACCCAGTACTTC. The rearrangement uses TRBV5-1 and TRBJ2-5; D is possibly TRBD1 (5 bases). Trimming stripped 5 bases from V and 5 bases from J, with 25 bases between. There are 17 residues in the CDR3. CDR1 and CDR2 from the germline V gene are SGHRS and YFSETQ.

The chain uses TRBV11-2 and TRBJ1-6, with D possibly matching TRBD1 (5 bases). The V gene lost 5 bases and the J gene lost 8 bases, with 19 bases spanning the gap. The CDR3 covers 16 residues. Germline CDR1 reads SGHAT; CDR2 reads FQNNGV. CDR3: CASSAGGGTWDSPLHF. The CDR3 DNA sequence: TGTGCCAGCAGCGCCGGCGGGGGGACCTGGGATTCACCCCTCCACTTT.

CDR3 nucleotide sequence: TGTGCCAGCAGTCCAGGACAGAGTAACTATGGCTACACCTTC. It specifies CASSPGQSNYGYTF. The V gene is TRBV12-3 or TRBV12-4, the J gene TRBJ1-2; a weak D match, TRBD1 (6 bases). Trimming took off 5 bases at V and 1 base at J, with 11 bases between the two ends. The CDR3 length is 14 residues.

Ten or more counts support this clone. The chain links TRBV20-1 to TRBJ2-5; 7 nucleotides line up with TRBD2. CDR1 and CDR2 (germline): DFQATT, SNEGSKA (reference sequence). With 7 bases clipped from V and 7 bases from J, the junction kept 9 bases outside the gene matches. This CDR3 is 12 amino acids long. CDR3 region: CSGGEGSGTQYF. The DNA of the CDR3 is TGCAGTGGCGGGGAGGGTTCGGGGACCCAGTACTTC.

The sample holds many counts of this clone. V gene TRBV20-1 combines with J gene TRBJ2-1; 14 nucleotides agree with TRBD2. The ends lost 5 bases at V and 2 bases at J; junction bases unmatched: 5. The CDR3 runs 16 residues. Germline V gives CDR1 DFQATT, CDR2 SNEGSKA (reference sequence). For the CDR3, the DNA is TGCAGTGCTTCGACTAGCGGGAGGGCGACCTACAATGAGCAGTTCTTC. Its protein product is CSASTSGRATYNEQFF.

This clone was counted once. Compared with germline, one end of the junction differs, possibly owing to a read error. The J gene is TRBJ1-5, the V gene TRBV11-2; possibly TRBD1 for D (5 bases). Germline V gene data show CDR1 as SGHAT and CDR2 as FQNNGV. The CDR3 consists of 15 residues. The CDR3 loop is CATSSRGHSNQPQHF. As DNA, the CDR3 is TGTGCCACCAGCTCTAGGGGCCATAGTAATCAGCCCCAGCATTTT.

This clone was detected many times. CDR3 region: CASSLNRGSNQPQHF. The CDR3, as DNA: TGTGCCAGCAGCTTAAACAGGGGAAGCAATCAGCCCCAGCATTTT. V usage is TRBV5-5 and J usage is TRBJ1-5; TRBD1 matches 7 bases. Germline CDR1 and CDR2: SGHKS and YYEKEE (reference sequence). The CDR3 extends over 15 amino acids. V trimming: 2 bases; J trimming: 1 base; junction bases outside the gene matches: 3.

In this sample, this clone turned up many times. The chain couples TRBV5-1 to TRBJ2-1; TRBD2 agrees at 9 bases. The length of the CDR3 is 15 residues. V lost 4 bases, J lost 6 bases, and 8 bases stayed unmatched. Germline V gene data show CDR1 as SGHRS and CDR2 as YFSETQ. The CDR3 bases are TGCGCCAGCAGCCCATCGGGACTAGCCCCCAATGAGCAGTTCTTC. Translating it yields CASSPSGLAPNEQFF.

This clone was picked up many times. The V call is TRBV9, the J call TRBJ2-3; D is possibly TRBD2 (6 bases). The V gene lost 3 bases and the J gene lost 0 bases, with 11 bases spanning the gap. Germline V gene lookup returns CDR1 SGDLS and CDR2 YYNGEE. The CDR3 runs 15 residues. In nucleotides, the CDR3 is TGTGCCAGCAGCGGCACCGGGACTAGCACAGATACGCAGTATTTT. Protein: CASSGTGTSTDTQYF.

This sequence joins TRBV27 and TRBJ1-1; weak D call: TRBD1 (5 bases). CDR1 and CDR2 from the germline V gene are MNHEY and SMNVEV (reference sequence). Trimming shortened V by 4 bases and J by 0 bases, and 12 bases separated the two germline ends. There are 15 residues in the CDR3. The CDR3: CASSSRAPLNTEAFF. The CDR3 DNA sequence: TGTGCCAGCAGTTCCAGGGCCCCCCTGAACACTGAAGCTTTCTTT.

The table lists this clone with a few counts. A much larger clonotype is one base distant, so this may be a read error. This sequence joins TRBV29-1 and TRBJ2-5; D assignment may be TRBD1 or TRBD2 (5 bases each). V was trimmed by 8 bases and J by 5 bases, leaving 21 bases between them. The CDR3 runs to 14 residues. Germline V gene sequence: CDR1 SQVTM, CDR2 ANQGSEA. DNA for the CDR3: TGCAGCTGTCTCGGTGAGGGGACGAGGGAGACCCAGTACTTC. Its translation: CSCLGEGTRETQYF. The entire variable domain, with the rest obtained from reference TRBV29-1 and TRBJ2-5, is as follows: SAVISQKPSRDICQRGTSLTIQCQVDSQVTMMFWYRQQPGQSLTLIATANQGSEATYESGFVIDKFPISRPNLTFSTLTVSNMSPEDSSIYLCSCLGEGTRETQYFGPGTRLLVL.

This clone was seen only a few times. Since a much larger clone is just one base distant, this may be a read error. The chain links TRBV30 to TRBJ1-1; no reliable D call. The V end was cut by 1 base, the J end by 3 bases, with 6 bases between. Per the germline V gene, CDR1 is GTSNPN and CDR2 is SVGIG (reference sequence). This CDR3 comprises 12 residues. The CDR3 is CAWSEEDTEAFF. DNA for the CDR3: TGTGCCTGGAGTGAGGAGGACACTGAAGCTTTCTTT.

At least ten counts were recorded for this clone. CDR3 sequence reads: CASSKGTSGYNEQFF. CDR3 in DNA: TGTGCCAGCAGCAAAGGGACTAGCGGATACAATGAGCAGTTCTTC. The genes are TRBV6-4 and TRBJ2-1; 11 nucleotides align to TRBD2. This CDR3 contains 15 residues. CDR1 and CDR2 from the germline V gene are MRHNA and SNTAGT. V shed 6 bases and J 4 bases; nucleotides not matched to a gene: 5.

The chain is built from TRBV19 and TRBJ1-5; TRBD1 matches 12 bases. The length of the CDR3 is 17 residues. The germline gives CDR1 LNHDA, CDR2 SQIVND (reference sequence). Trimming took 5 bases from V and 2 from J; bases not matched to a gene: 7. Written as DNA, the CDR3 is TGTGCCAGTAGTCTAAGGGACAGGGGGCAAGGCAATCAGCCCCAGCATTTT. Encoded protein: CASSLRDRGQGNQPQHF.

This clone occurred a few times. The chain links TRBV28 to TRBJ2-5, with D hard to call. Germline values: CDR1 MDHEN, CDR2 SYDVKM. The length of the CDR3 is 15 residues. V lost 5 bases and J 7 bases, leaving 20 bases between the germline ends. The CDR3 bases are TGTGCCAGCAGTCTACAGTGTGTATTAGATAGGACCCAGTACTTC. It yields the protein CASSLQCVLDRTQYF.

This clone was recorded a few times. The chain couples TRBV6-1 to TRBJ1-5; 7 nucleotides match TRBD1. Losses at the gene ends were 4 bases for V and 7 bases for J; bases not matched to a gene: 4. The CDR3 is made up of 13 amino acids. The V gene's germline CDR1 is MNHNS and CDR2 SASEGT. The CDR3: CASSVKQGQPQHF. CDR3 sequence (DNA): TGTGCCAGCAGTGTAAAACAGGGGCAGCCCCAGCATTTT.

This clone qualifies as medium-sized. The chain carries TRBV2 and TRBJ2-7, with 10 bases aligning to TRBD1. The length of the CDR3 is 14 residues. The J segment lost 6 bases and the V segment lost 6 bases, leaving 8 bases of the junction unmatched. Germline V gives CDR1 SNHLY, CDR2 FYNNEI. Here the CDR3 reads CASRPRTGGFEQYF. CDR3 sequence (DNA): TGTGCCAGCAGACCCCGGACAGGGGGGTTCGAGCAGTACTTC.

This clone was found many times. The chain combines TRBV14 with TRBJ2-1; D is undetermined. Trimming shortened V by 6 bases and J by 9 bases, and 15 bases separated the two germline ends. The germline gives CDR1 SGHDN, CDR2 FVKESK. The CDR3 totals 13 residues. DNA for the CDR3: TGTGCCAGCAGTACAGACTTTCTTAGTGAGCAGTTCTTC. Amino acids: CASSTDFLSEQFF.

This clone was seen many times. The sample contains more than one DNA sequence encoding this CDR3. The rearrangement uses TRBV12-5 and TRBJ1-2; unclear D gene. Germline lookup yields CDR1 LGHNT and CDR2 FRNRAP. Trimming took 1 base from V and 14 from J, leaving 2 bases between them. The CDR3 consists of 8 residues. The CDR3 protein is CASGLGTF. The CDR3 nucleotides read TGTGCTAGTGGTTTGGGAACCTTC.

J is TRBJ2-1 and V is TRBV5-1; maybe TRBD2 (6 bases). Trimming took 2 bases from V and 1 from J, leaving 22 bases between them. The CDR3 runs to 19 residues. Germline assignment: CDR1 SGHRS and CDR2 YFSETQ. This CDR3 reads CASSFRSGYSTRSYNEQFF. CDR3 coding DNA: TGCGCCAGCAGCTTCAGGAGCGGGTATTCCACAAGGTCCTACAATGAGCAGTTCTTC.

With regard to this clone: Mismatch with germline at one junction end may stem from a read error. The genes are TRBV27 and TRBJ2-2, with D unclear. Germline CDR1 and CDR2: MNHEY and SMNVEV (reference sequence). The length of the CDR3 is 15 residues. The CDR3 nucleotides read TGTGCCGGCAGTACGGATACGTTCTGGACCGGGGAGCTGTTTTTT. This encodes CAGSTDTFWTGELFF.